One sample yielded the 2 T cell receptor beta chains listed below, sequenced in a study of vaccination and CD4 T cells after COVID-19. Antigens for these TCRs are unknown. Sequencing of the DNA from cultured CD4+ T cells was carried out with the Oncomine TCR Beta short-read assay. TCRdb called the PCR reads again in MiXCR, with one record for every CDR3 protein. The sample includes around 8,000 distinct CDR3 sequences, about 47% of them seen just once. Treatment given: approximately nine-day PBMC culture with coronavirus spike peptide pools or control peptides (ViraFEST assay). What was sequenced was CD4+ T cells from blood, cultured in vitro. These receptors all stem from a human donor who had recovered from COVID-19.

The chain carries TRBV2 and TRBJ1-1; D perhaps matches TRBD1 (6 bases). The V gene lost 7 bases and the J gene lost 1 base, with 10 bases spanning the gap. The CDR3 covers 13 residues. Germline assignment: CDR1 SNHLY and CDR2 FYNNEI. The CDR3 protein is CASTQGGNTEAFF. CDR3 sequence (DNA): TGTGCCAGCACTCAAGGGGGGAACACTGAAGCTTTCTTT.

This clonotype is large. The chain is built from TRBV11-3 and TRBJ2-5; D not certain. The germline gives CDR1 SGHNT, CDR2 YENEEA. This CDR3 is 12 amino acids long. The V end lost 1 base, the J end lost 1 base, and 1 base lay between the germline ends. CDR3 DNA: TGTGCCAGCAGCTTAGGCCAAGAGACCCAGTACTTC. It specifies CASSLGQETQYF.